Listed here are 27 T cell receptor beta chains from one sample, sequenced in a study of blood T cell repertoires in COVID-19. Here immunoSEQ multiplex PCR was the method, and the copy in TCRdb shows in-frame clones only, minus some. This table holds about 190,000 clones, 80% to 90% found once. Sample: peripheral blood. The receptors shown here come from a man aged 25 to 40 with active or convalescent COVID-19.

The chain uses TRBV14 and TRBJ1-6, with D unresolved. From germline, CDR1 is SGHDN and CDR2 FVKESK. This CDR3 comprises 21 residues. V shed 4 bases and J shed 0 bases, with 25 bases lying between them. CDR3 sequence (DNA): TGTGCCAGCAGCCCTCTACCTTTTGGGAGTTTCCTAAGCTCCTATAATTCACCCCTCCACTTT. It codes for CASSPLPFGSFLSSYNSPLHF.

V is TRBV10-3 and J is TRBJ1-1; 7 nucleotides line up with TRBD1. V dropped 4 bases and J dropped 7; count of bases not matched to a gene: 21. Germline V gene lookup returns CDR1 ENHRY and CDR2 SYGVKD. This CDR3 is built from 18 residues. CDR3 sequence: CAISGESFRDSGDVEAFF. In nucleotides, the CDR3 is TGTGCCATCAGTGGGGAATCGTTTAGGGACAGCGGAGACGTTGAAGCTTTCTTT.

The chain recombines TRBV27 with TRBJ1-5; no clear D. Trimming shortened V by 1 base and J by 1 base, and 23 bases separated the two germline ends. The CDR3 has 20 amino acids. From germline, CDR1 is MNHEY and CDR2 SMNVEV (reference sequence). In nucleotides, the CDR3 is TGTGCCAGCAGTTTATTTGTCGCTTTGGGAGAAGGGATGAGCAATCAGCCCCAGCATTTT. Translating gives CASSLFVALGEGMSNQPQHF.

V usage is TRBV6-6 and J usage is TRBJ1-5; D ambiguous. The CDR3 runs 15 residues. Per germline, CDR1 MNHNY and CDR2 SVGAGI (reference sequence). V shed 2 bases and J shed 2 bases, with 10 bases lying between them. For the CDR3, the DNA is TGTGCCAGCAGTTACCGGCCCGAGGGCAATCAGCCCCAGCATTTT. Protein sequence: CASSYRPEGNQPQHF.

The chain uses TRBV18 and TRBJ2-1, with D possibly TRBD1 on 5 matching bases. Germline-derived CDR1 and CDR2 are KGHSH and LQKENI. V was cut by 0 bases and J by 8 bases, with 17 bases left in between. CDR3 size: 16 residues. CDR3 in amino acids: CASSPPGQGYLDEQFF. The CDR3 DNA follows: TGTGCCAGCTCACCACCGGGGCAGGGTTACTTGGATGAGCAGTTCTTC.

V gene TRBV25-1 combines with J gene TRBJ2-3; perhaps TRBD2 as D (6 bases). This CDR3 has 16 residues. Deletions cut 5 bases from V and 1 base from J, with 16 bases between. Germline-derived CDR1 and CDR2 are MGHDK and SYGVNS. The CDR3 region is CASSRSLATRTDTQYF. In nucleotides, the CDR3 is TGTGCCAGCAGTCGGTCCCTAGCGACCCGCACAGATACGCAGTATTTT.

The V and J genes are TRBV7-3 and TRBJ2-5; D might be TRBD1 (6 bases). CDR1 and CDR2 (germline): SGHTA, FQGTGA. V lost 2 bases and J lost 4, with 8 bases in between. CDR3 length: 13 amino acids. In nucleotides, the CDR3 is TGTGCCAGCAGCTTAGGGGGCGGAGAGACCCAGTACTTC. Its translation: CASSLGGGETQYF. The whole variable domain, remainder taken from reference TRBV7-3 and TRBJ2-5, is GAGVSQTPSNKVTEKGKYVELRCDPISGHTALYWYRQSLGQGPEFLIYFQGTGAADDSGLPNDRFFAVRPEGSVSTLKIQRTERGDSAVYLCASSLGGGETQYFGPGTRLLVL.

This chain joins TRBV4-1 and TRBJ1-2, with 7 bases lining up with TRBD1. From germline, CDR1 is MGHRA and CDR2 YSYEKL. V lost 1 base to trimming and J lost 6 bases; unmatched junction nucleotides: 5. This CDR3 is built from 14 residues. The CDR3 spells CASSQGDSLNGYTF. CDR3 coding DNA: TGCGCCAGCAGCCAAGGGGACAGCCTAAATGGCTACACCTTC.

The chain combines TRBV5-1 with TRBJ2-3, with D tentatively TRBD2 (5 bases). Trimming removed 4 bases at V and 2 bases at J, with 11 bases between. The CDR3 length is 14 residues. Germline V gives CDR1 SGHRS, CDR2 YFSETQ. The CDR3 sequence: CASSPPDSTDTQYF. The CDR3 bases are TGCGCCAGCAGCCCACCGGACTCCACAGATACGCAGTATTTT. The variable domain in full, with the rest retrieved from reference TRBV5-1 and TRBJ2-3, is KAGVTQTPRYLIKTRGQQVTLSCSPISGHRSVSWYQQTPGQGLQFLFEYFSETQRNKGNFPGRFSGRQFSNSRSEMNVSTLELGDSALYLCASSPPDSTDTQYFGPGTRLTVL.

This chain connects TRBV2 to TRBJ1-4; 7 nucleotides align to TRBD1. Trimming cost V 4 bases and J 8 bases; bases outside gene matches: 4. Per germline, CDR1 SNHLY and CDR2 FYNNEI. The CDR3 runs to 13 residues. DNA for the CDR3: TGTGCCAGCAGTGGACAGGGAAGGGAAAAACTGTTTTTT. This encodes CASSGQGREKLFF. The full variable domain, rest sourced from reference TRBV2 and TRBJ1-4, is EPEVTQTPSHQVTQMGQEVILRCVPISNHLYFYWYRQILGQKVEFLVSFYNNEISEKSEIFDDQFSVERPDGSNFTLKIRSTKLEDSAMYFCASSGQGREKLFFGSGTQLSVL.

This clone was counted a few times. The rearrangement links TRBV19 to TRBJ1-5, with TRBD1 identical over 9 bases. Unmatched junction bases numbered 7, after V lost 7 bases and J lost 6 bases. CDR1 and CDR2 from the germline V gene are LNHDA and SQIVND (reference sequence). The CDR3 covers 14 residues. The CDR3 region is CASTRGQGSQPQHF. The CDR3 nucleotides read TGTGCCAGTACCCGGGGACAGGGAAGTCAGCCCCAGCATTTT.

The chain carries TRBV7-9 and TRBJ1-3; possible D gene TRBD1, 5 bases. V lost 0 bases and J 4 bases, leaving 10 bases between the germline ends. The length of the CDR3 is 15 residues. CDR1 is SEHNR and CDR2 is FQNEAQ in the germline V gene (reference sequence). The CDR3 reads CASSLAGAQGNTIYF. The DNA for the CDR3 is TGTGCCAGCAGCTTAGCAGGGGCGCAGGGAAACACCATATATTTT.

CDR3 bases: TGTGCCAGCAGTTTCCGCAGGGGCTACGAGCAGTACGTC. This encodes CASSFRRGYEQYV. This chain connects TRBV12-3 or TRBV12-4 to TRBJ2-7, with D maybe TRBD1 (6 bases). CDR3 length equals 13 residues. The V and J ends lost 3 bases and 3 bases respectively, with 9 bases between them.

This clone was counted between two and nine times. This chain uses TRBV30 with TRBJ2-6; D remains unclear. The germline gives CDR1 GTSNPN, CDR2 SVGIG (reference sequence). The V end was cut by 4 bases, the J end by 0 bases, with 16 bases between. This CDR3 region has 17 residues. The CDR3 region is CAWKDYSVSSGANVLTF. The CDR3 bases are TGTGCCTGGAAAGATTACTCGGTGAGCTCTGGGGCCAACGTCCTGACTTTC.

V is TRBV5-1 and J is TRBJ2-7, with 9 bases that match TRBD1. J gave up 6 bases and V 5 bases, and 12 bases lay outside the gene matches. Germline lookup yields CDR1 SGHRS and CDR2 YFSETQ. The length of the CDR3 is 15 residues. The CDR3 bases are TGCGCCAGCAGGGGATGGGACAGGGCACGGGGCGAGCAGTACTTC. Its protein product is CASRGWDRARGEQYF.

V is TRBV7-9 and J is TRBJ1-2; D call uncertain. The CDR3 totals 15 residues. CDR1 is SEHNR, CDR2 FQNEAQ, per germline (reference sequence). The V end was cut by 5 bases, the J end by 0 bases, with 13 bases between. In DNA, the CDR3 is TGTGCCAGCAGCCCCCCGGCGGGCACTAACTATGGCTACACCTTC. It encodes CASSPPAGTNYGYTF. Together with reference TRBV7-9 and TRBJ1-2, the CDR3 gives the full variable domain: DTGVSQNPRHKITKRGQNVTFRCDPISEHNRLYWYRQTLGQGPEFLTYFQNEAQLEKSRLLSDRFSAERPKGSFSTLEIQRTEQGDSAMYLCASSPPAGTNYGYTFGSGTRLTVV.

The genes are TRBV30 and TRBJ2-1, with a tentative D call TRBD1 (6 bases). With 5 bases removed from V and 4 bases from J, the gap between germline ends came to 9 bases. CDR1 is GTSNPN, CDR2 SVGIG, per germline (reference sequence). The CDR3 contains 12 residues. CDR3 sequence (DNA): TGTGCCTGGGGAACAGGGTACAATGAGCAGTTCTTC. Its protein product is CAWGTGYNEQFF.

This clone was seen just once. The J gene is TRBJ1-5, the V gene TRBV27, with D possibly TRBD1 on 6 matching bases. The ends were cut back, 5 bases at V and 2 bases at J, with 13 bases in the middle. Germline CDR1 reads MNHEY; CDR2 reads SMNVEV (reference sequence). CDR3 length: 15 amino acids. The CDR3 here is CASSLGGVGNQPQHF. CDR3 nucleotides: TGTGCCAGCAGTCTAGGGGGGGTTGGCAATCAGCCCCAGCATTTT.

The chain employs TRBV9 and TRBJ2-1; 10 nucleotides agree with TRBD2. J gave up 5 bases and V 3 bases, and 5 bases lay outside the gene matches. Looked up from germline, CDR1 is SGDLS and CDR2 is YYNGEE. This CDR3 has 15 amino acids. The CDR3 DNA follows: TGTGCCAGCAGCGCCCGGACTAGCGGAAACAATGAGCAGTTCTTC. It yields the protein CASSARTSGNNEQFF.

The CDR3: CSVESTSGRGTQYF. As DNA, the CDR3 is TGCAGCGTTGAATCGACTAGCGGGAGGGGGACCCAGTACTTC. The chain carries TRBV29-1 and TRBJ2-5; 14 bases line up with TRBD2. After removal of 2 bases from V and 7 bases from J, the junction contained 3 bases not matched to a gene. Germline assignment: CDR1 SQVTM and CDR2 ANQGSEA. The CDR3 has 14 residues. Full variable domain (missing parts from reference TRBV29-1 and TRBJ2-5): SAVISQKPSRDICQRGTSLTIQCQVDSQVTMMFWYRQQPGQSLTLIATANQGSEATYESGFVIDKFPISRPNLTFSTLTVSNMSPEDSSIYLCSVESTSGRGTQYFGPGTRLLVL.

The chain combines TRBV11-2 with TRBJ1-1; the D is unclear. The CDR3 covers 15 residues. Germline CDR1 SGHAT, CDR2 FQNNGV. Trimming cost V 4 bases and J 1 base, with 13 bases left between them. CDR3 sequence reads: CASSSRAGENTEAFF. For the CDR3, the DNA is TGTGCCAGCAGCTCGAGGGCCGGAGAGAACACTGAAGCTTTCTTT.

The rearrangement uses TRBV7-3 and TRBJ2-1, with a possible D match to TRBD1 (6 bases). The germline CDR1 and CDR2 sequences are SGHTA and FQGTGA. V lost 2 bases and J 6 bases, leaving 14 bases between the germline ends. The length of the CDR3 is 15 residues. CDR3 in DNA: TGTGCCAGCAGCTTACAGGCAGGGGCGCCCAATGAGCAGTTCTTC. It specifies CASSLQAGAPNEQFF.

The J gene is TRBJ2-2, the V gene TRBV7-9; 8 nucleotides line up with TRBD2. CDR1 is SEHNR, CDR2 FQNEAQ, per germline (reference sequence). Unmatched junction bases numbered 12, after V lost 6 bases and J lost 6 bases. This CDR3 is built from 16 residues. The CDR3 DNA is TGTGCCAGCAGTTCCCCCGGGAGGGGCCCCCCCGGGGAGCTGTTTTTT. It specifies CASSSPGRGPPGELFF.

This clone was recorded a few times. The rearrangement joins TRBV5-5 to TRBJ2-4, with 11 bases that match TRBD1. Germline CDR1 and CDR2: SGHKS and YYEKEE (reference sequence). The CDR3 is 14 residues long. V gave up 4 bases and J gave up 7 bases; unmatched junction bases: 4. The CDR3 spells CASSRTGGENIQYF. The CDR3 DNA reads TGTGCCAGCAGCCGGACAGGGGGCGAGAACATTCAGTACTTC.

CDR3 bases: TGTGCCAGCACCCTCGGAGGCCTGAACACTGAAGCTTTCTTT. Encoded protein: CASTLGGLNTEAFF. The chain carries TRBV27 and TRBJ1-1; D is unclear. V lost 7 bases, J lost 0 bases, and 12 bases lay in between. The germline CDR1 and CDR2 sequences are MNHEY and SMNVEV (reference sequence). The CDR3 spans 14 residues.

This clone was seen a handful of times. The gene calls are TRBV12-3 or TRBV12-4 and TRBJ1-2, with TRBD1 matching over 10 bases. V lost 5 bases, J lost 3 bases, and 0 bases stayed unmatched. The CDR3 is 13 amino acids. The chain's CDR3 is CASSGQGDYGYTF. CDR3 DNA sequence: TGTGCCAGCAGTGGACAGGGGGACTATGGCTACACCTTC.

The genes are TRBV5-5 and TRBJ2-1; 12 nucleotides line up with TRBD2. Trimming at V came to 0 bases and at J to 4 bases, leaving 2 bases not matched to a gene. The CDR3 is 16 amino acids. CDR1 and CDR2 (germline): SGHKS, YYEKEE (reference sequence). The CDR3, as DNA: TGTGCCAGCAGCTTGGGACTAGCGGGAGAATACAATGAGCAGTTCTTC. This gives the protein CASSLGLAGEYNEQFF.